Each of the 14 T cell receptor beta chains below was sequenced from the same sample in a study of blood T cell repertoires in COVID-19. The data were produced by immunoSEQ multiplex PCR, yet TCRdb's version contains in-frame clones alone and is incomplete. Of roughly 130,000 clones listed, around 90% are singletons. Sequencing input: peripheral blood. The receptors were gathered from a man between 60 and 75 years old with COVID-19, enrolled during active disease.

The J gene is TRBJ1-2, the V gene TRBV24-1; 8 positions agree with TRBD1. CDR1 and CDR2 from the germline V gene are KGHDR and SFDVKD. The CDR3 has 17 amino acids. J lost 3 bases, V lost 4 bases, and 12 bases had no gene match. Here the CDR3 reads CATSDPKPGGGDYGYTF. The DNA for the CDR3 is TGTGCCACCAGTGACCCCAAACCAGGGGGCGGCGACTATGGCTACACCTTC.

The chain employs TRBV19 and TRBJ2-5; D perhaps matches TRBD2 (6 bases). Deletions cut 6 bases from V and 4 bases from J, with 12 bases between. The CDR3 has 13 residues. The V gene's germline CDR1 is LNHDA and CDR2 SQIVND (reference sequence). For the CDR3, the DNA is TGTGCCAGTAGCTGGGGGGAAGTAGAGACCCAGTACTTC. Translating it yields CASSWGEVETQYF.

The genes are TRBV28 and TRBJ2-1, with 7 positions matching TRBD2. CDR1 and CDR2 (germline): MDHEN, SYDVKM. The CDR3 sequence is 15 residues long. After removal of 1 base from V and 5 bases from J, the junction contained 5 bases not matched to a gene. CDR3 amino acids: CASSLYRGSNNEQFF. CDR3 nucleotide sequence: TGTGCCAGCAGTTTATACCGCGGGAGTAACAATGAGCAGTTCTTC.

This clone was observed once. Because the CDR3's place on the DNA is in doubt, the DNA is left out and the CDR3 is given as listed by TCRdb. The chain links TRBV3-1 (or the pseudogene TRBV3-2) to TRBJ2-3; the listed D gene, TRBD1, was not tested against the DNA. CDR1 and CDR2 (germline): LGHDT, YNNKEL (reference sequence). The CDR3 comprises 13 residues, both ends counted. The CDR3: CASSQDWGQGATF.

The chain couples TRBV19 to TRBJ1-4; 8 bases align to TRBD1. CDR1 is LNHDA and CDR2 is SQIVND in the germline V gene (reference sequence). Losses at the gene ends were 5 bases for V and 3 bases for J; bases not matched to a gene: 5. CDR3 length: 15 amino acids. For the CDR3, the DNA is TGTGCCAGTAGTGTCCAGACAGGGGCTAATGAAAAACTGTTTTTT. This translates into CASSVQTGANEKLFF.

CDR3 coding DNA: TGTGCCAGCAGCCCGGAGGCACCAAGCAATCAGCCCCAGCATTTT. This encodes CASSPEAPSNQPQHF. The chain carries TRBV7-2 and TRBJ1-5; D is ambiguous. The CDR3 spans 15 residues. With 5 bases removed from V and 1 base from J, the gap between germline ends came to 12 bases. Germline CDR1 and CDR2: SGHTA and FQGNSA.

This chain connects TRBV6-6 to TRBJ1-6; 7 positions match TRBD1. Germline CDR1 MNHNY, CDR2 SVGAGI (reference sequence). The J segment lost 6 bases and the V segment lost 5 bases, leaving 4 bases of the junction unmatched. This CDR3 is 14 amino acids long. This CDR3 reads CASSPRQGNSPLHF. CDR3 coding DNA: TGTGCCAGCAGTCCCCGACAGGGTAATTCACCCCTCCACTTT.

The genes are TRBV10-2 and TRBJ1-1; a weak D match, TRBD1 (6 bases). The germline V gene has CDR1 WSHSY and CDR2 SAAADI. CDR3 length: 13 amino acids. V was shortened by 6 bases and J by 6 bases, with 14 bases between the two germline ends. The CDR3 loop is CASSPGGGPEAFF. The DNA for the CDR3 is TGCGCCAGCAGCCCCGGGGGGGGCCCTGAAGCTTTCTTT.

This clone was recorded once. The rearrangement links TRBV15 to TRBJ1-3; TRBD1 agrees at 9 bases. J gave up 6 bases and V 5 bases, and 8 bases lay outside the gene matches. Germline V CDR1 and CDR2: LNHNV, YYDKDF (reference sequence). CDR3 size: 15 residues. CDR3 sequence (DNA): TGTGCCACCAGCTCCCTGGGACAGGGAATAAACACCATATATTTT. This translates into CATSSLGQGINTIYF.

This rearrangement joins TRBV4-1 to TRBJ2-4; 8 positions match TRBD2. CDR1 and CDR2 from the germline V gene are MGHRA and YSYEKL. This CDR3 region has 19 residues. Unmatched junction bases numbered 16, after V lost 3 bases and J lost 3 bases. The CDR3 sequence: CASSHAAWGREEGKNIQYF. CDR3 in DNA: TGCGCCAGCAGCCATGCCGCCTGGGGGCGGGAGGAGGGCAAAAACATTCAGTACTTC.

This chain uses TRBV5-1 with TRBJ2-5, with TRBD2 matching 14 bases. Germline values: CDR1 SGHRS, CDR2 YFSETQ. Trimming cost V 3 bases and J 5 bases; bases outside gene matches: 6. The CDR3 runs to 16 residues. Here the CDR3 DNA reads TGCGCCAGCAGCTCCGGGACTAGCGGGAGCTGGGAGACCCAGTACTTC. It encodes CASSSGTSGSWETQYF.

This clone turned up a few times. This chain uses TRBV28 with TRBJ1-2; TRBD1 matches 11 bases. This CDR3 spans 15 amino acids. Losses at the gene ends were 7 bases for V and 4 bases for J; bases not matched to a gene: 8. CDR1 is MDHEN and CDR2 is SYDVKM in the germline V gene. The CDR3 protein is CASTQDRGRTYGYTF. CDR3 coding DNA: TGTGCCAGCACTCAGGACAGGGGGCGGACCTATGGCTACACCTTC.

The chain links TRBV3-1 (or the pseudogene TRBV3-2) to TRBJ2-7; possible D gene TRBD2, 5 bases. Germline V gene data show CDR1 as LGHDT and CDR2 as YNNKEL (reference sequence). Trimming took 6 bases from V and 6 from J, leaving 12 bases between them. The CDR3 spans 12 residues. CDR3 bases: TGTGCCAGCAGTCCCAAGGCGGGCGAGCAGTACTTC. This codes for CASSPKAGEQYF.

The chain has TRBV30 and TRBJ2-1, with D possibly being TRBD2 (6 bases). Germline V CDR1 and CDR2: GTSNPN, SVGIG (reference sequence). The V gene lost 8 bases and the J gene lost 4 bases, with 15 bases spanning the gap. This CDR3 is 13 amino acids long. CDR3 residues: CAGGSLRYNEQFF. The CDR3 DNA reads as TGTGCCGGGGGGAGCTTGCGGTACAATGAGCAGTTCTTC.